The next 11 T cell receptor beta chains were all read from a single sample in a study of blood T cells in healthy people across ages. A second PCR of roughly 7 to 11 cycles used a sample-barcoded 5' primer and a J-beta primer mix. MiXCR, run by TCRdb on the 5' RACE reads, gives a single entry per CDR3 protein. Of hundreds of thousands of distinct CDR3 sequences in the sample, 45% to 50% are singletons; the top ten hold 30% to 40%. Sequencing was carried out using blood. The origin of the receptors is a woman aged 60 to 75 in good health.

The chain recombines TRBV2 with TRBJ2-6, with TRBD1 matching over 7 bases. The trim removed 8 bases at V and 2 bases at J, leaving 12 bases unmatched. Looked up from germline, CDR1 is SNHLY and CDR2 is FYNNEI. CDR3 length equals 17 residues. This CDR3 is CASQTDRVFPGANVLTF. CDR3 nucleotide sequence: TGTGCCAGCCAGACAGACAGGGTCTTCCCTGGGGCCAACGTCCTGACTTTC. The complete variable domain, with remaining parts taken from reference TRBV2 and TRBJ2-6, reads EPEVTQTPSHQVTQMGQEVILRCVPISNHLYFYWYRQILGQKVEFLVSFYNNEISEKSEIFDDQFSVERPDGSNFTLKIRSTKLEDSAMYFCASQTDRVFPGANVLTFGAGSRLTVL.

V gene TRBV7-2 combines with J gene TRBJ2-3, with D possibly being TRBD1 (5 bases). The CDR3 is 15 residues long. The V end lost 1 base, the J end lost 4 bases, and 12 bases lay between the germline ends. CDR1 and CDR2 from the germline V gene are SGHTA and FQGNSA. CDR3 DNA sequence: TGTGCCAGCAGCTTAGGGCGGCAGGGCGCAGATACGCAGTATTTT. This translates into CASSLGRQGADTQYF.

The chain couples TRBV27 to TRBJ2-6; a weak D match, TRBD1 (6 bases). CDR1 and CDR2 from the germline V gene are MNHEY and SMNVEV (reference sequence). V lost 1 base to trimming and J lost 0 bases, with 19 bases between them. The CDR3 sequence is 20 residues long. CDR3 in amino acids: CASSLWDIKRGFSGANVLTF. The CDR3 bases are TGTGCCAGCAGTTTATGGGACATCAAAAGGGGGTTCTCTGGGGCCAACGTCCTGACTTTC.

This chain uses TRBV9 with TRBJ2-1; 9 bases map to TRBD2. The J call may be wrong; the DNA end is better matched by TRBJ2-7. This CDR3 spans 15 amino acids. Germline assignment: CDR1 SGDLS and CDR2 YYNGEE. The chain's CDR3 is CASSVRLAGYNEQYF. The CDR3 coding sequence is TGTGCCAGCAGCGTACGGCTAGCGGGGTACAATGAGCAGTACTTC.

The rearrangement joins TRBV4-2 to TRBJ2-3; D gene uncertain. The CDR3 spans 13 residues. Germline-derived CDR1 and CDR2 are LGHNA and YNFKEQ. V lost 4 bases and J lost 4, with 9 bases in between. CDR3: CASSRSMADTQYF. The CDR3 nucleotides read TGTGCCAGCAGCCGGAGCATGGCAGATACGCAGTATTTT.

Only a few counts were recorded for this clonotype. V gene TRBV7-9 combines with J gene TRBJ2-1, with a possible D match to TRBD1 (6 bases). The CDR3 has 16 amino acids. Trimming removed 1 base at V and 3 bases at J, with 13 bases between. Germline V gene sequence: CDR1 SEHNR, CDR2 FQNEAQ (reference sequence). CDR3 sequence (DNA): TGTGCCAGCAGCTTAGATCAGGGGACGGACTACAATGAGCAGTTCTTC. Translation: CASSLDQGTDYNEQFF. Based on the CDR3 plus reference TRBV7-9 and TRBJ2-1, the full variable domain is DTGVSQNPRHKITKRGQNVTFRCDPISEHNRLYWYRQTLGQGPEFLTYFQNEAQLEKSRLLSDRFSAERPKGSFSTLEIQRTEQGDSAMYLCASSLDQGTDYNEQFFGPGTRLTVL.

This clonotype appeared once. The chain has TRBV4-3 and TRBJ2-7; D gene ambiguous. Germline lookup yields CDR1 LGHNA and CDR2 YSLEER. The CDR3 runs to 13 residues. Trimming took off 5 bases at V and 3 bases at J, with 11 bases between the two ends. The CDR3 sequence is CASSAGRFYEQYF. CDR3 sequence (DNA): TGCGCCAGCAGCGCAGGACGATTCTACGAGCAGTACTTC.

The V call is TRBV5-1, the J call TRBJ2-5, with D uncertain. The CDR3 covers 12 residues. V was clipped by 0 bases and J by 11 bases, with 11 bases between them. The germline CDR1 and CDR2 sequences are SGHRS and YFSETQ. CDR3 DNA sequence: TGCGCCAGCAGCTTGGAACGGTCGGAGCAGTACTTC. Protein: CASSLERSEQYF.

The CDR3 protein is CASSLAGTVHNEQFF. CDR3 DNA sequence: TGTGCCAGCAGCTTAGCGGGGACAGTCCACAATGAGCAGTTCTTC. The chain links TRBV7-9 to TRBJ2-1, with TRBD1 matching 7 bases. The CDR3 is 15 amino acids. V was pared by 0 bases and J by 5 bases, with 4 bases of the junction left unmatched. Germline values: CDR1 SEHNR, CDR2 FQNEAQ (reference sequence).

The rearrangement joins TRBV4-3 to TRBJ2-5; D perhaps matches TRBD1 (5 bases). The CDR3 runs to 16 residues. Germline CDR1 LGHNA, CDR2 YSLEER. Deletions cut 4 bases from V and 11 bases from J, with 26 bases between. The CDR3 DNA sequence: TGCGCCAGCAGCCTCCGGGTCGACAGCGCTTTCGGTGAGCAGTACTTC. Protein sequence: CASSLRVDSAFGEQYF.

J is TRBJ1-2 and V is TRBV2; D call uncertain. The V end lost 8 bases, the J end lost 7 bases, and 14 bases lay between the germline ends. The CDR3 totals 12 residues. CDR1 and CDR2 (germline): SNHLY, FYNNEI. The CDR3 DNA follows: TGTGCCAGCGCCCCCCCGGGAAGTGGCTACACCTTC. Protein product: CASAPPGSGYTF.